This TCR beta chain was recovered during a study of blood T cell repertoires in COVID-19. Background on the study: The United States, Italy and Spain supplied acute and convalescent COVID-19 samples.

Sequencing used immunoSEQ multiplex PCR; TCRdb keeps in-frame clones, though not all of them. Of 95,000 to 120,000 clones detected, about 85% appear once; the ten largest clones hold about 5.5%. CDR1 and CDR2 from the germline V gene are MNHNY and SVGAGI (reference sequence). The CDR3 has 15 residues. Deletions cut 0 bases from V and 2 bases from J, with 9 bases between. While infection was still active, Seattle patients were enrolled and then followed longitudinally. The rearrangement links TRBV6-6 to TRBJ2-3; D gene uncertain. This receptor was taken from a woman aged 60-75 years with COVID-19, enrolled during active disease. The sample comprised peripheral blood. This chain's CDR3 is CASSYSARYTDTQYF. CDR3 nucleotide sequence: TGTGCCAGCAGTTACTCCGCTAGATACACAGATACGCAGTATTTT.